The 24 T cell receptor beta chains below come from one sample, sequenced in a study of shared clonotypes between healthy human individuals. Repertoires were generated with immunoSEQ multiplex PCR, while TCRdb's copy carries only in-frame clones and drops some. The sample holds over a million clones, roughly 74% seen once. Sequencing input: memory CD4+ T cells from PBMCs. Subset reported: CD45RA-negative fraction. All receptors come from a man between 18 and 29 years old in good health. Some clones in this sample may be carry-over from other donors' samples.

Comment on this clone: Other DNA sequences of this sample code for an identical CDR3. The chain recombines TRBV2 with TRBJ1-1; no definite D call. The CDR3 length is 13 residues. The germline V gene encodes CDR1 SNHLY and CDR2 FYNNEI. V lost 3 bases and J 1 base, leaving 6 bases between the germline ends. The CDR3 reads CASSEYRNTEAFF. In DNA, the CDR3 is TGTGCCAGCAGTGAGTACAGGAACACTGAAGCTTTCTTT. The entire variable domain, with the rest obtained from reference TRBV2 and TRBJ1-1, is as follows: EPEVTQTPSHQVTQMGQEVILRCVPISNHLYFYWYRQILGQKVEFLVSFYNNEISEKSEIFDDQFSVERPDGSNFTLKIRSTKLEDSAMYFCASSEYRNTEAFFGQGTRLTVV.

This clone turned up a few times. This sequence joins TRBV5-1 and TRBJ1-1, with D possibly matching TRBD1 (5 bases). Trimming took off 6 bases at V and 1 base at J, with 22 bases between the two ends. This CDR3 has 17 residues. Germline V gives CDR1 SGHRS, CDR2 YFSETQ. CDR3: CASNQHLGESGNTEAFF. The CDR3 nucleotides are TGCGCCAGCAACCAACACCTAGGGGAGTCTGGGAACACTGAAGCTTTCTTT. The variable domain in full, with the rest retrieved from reference TRBV5-1 and TRBJ1-1, is KAGVTQTPRYLIKTRGQQVTLSCSPISGHRSVSWYQQTPGQGLQFLFEYFSETQRNKGNFPGRFSGRQFSNSRSEMNVSTLELGDSALYLCASNQHLGESGNTEAFFGQGTRLTVV.

This chain connects TRBV5-6 to TRBJ2-3; a weak D match, TRBD1 (5 bases). Deletions cut 4 bases from V and 3 bases from J, with 15 bases between. Germline CDR1 is SGHDT and CDR2 is YYEEEE. The CDR3 is made up of 15 amino acids. The CDR3 loop reads CASSPGYQVTDTQYF. The CDR3, as DNA: TGTGCCAGCAGCCCAGGGTATCAGGTTACAGATACGCAGTATTTT.

The chain uses TRBV10-3 and TRBJ2-7; the D gene is possibly TRBD2 (5 bases). The CDR3 runs 13 residues. CDR1 is ENHRY and CDR2 is SYGVKD in the germline V gene. The germline V and J ends were trimmed by 0 bases and 6 bases, with 9 bases remaining between them. The CDR3 sequence: CAISESTAGEQYF. CDR3 DNA: TGTGCCATCAGTGAGTCGACCGCGGGCGAGCAGTACTTC.

The genes are TRBV10-3 and TRBJ1-5; tentative D call: TRBD1 (6 bases). The CDR3 has 16 amino acids. The V end lost 4 bases, the J end lost 3 bases, and 16 bases lay between the germline ends. CDR1 is ENHRY and CDR2 is SYGVKD in the germline V gene. In DNA, the CDR3 is TGTGCCATCAGTGGGGGGGCTGCGGGCCCCAATCAGCCCCAGCATTTT. It codes for CAISGGAAGPNQPQHF.

In DNA form, the CDR3 reads TGCGCCAGCAGCCCAGAGGGGGGGAGGCAGACCCAGTACTTC. This sequence encodes CASSPEGGRQTQYF. V is TRBV5-1 and J is TRBJ2-5; D possibly corresponds to TRBD2 (7 bases). The length of the CDR3 is 14 residues. V lost 4 bases and J 6 bases, leaving 16 bases between the germline ends. Germline values: CDR1 SGHRS, CDR2 YFSETQ.

The rearrangement joins TRBV2 to TRBJ2-5, with D perhaps matching TRBD2 (7 bases). This CDR3 has 19 residues. Trimming removed 6 bases from V and 2 bases from J, with 28 bases in between. Germline V CDR1 and CDR2: SNHLY, FYNNEI. CDR3 region: CASRGSGASGLAPQETQYF. The CDR3 DNA reads as TGTGCCAGCAGGGGCTCAGGGGCTAGCGGTCTCGCCCCACAAGAGACCCAGTACTTC.

This chain joins TRBV5-4 and TRBJ2-1; TRBD2 might be the D (6 bases). CDR3 size: 15 residues. V was shortened by 4 bases and J by 4 bases, with 15 bases between the two germline ends. The germline V gene has CDR1 SGHNT and CDR2 YYREEE (reference sequence). In DNA, the CDR3 is TGTGCCAGCAGCATCCCCCGGGACTCTTACAATGAGCAGTTCTTC. This encodes CASSIPRDSYNEQFF. The whole variable domain, filled in from reference TRBV5-4 and TRBJ2-1, reads ETGVTQSPTHLIKTRGQQVTLRCSSQSGHNTVSWYQQALGQGPQFIFQYYREEENGRGNFPPRFSGLQFPNYSSELNVNALELDDSALYLCASSIPRDSYNEQFFGPGTRLTVL.

The chain links TRBV5-8 to TRBJ2-1; D is perhaps TRBD2 (6 bases). V was cut by 4 bases and J by 5 bases, with 16 bases left in between. CDR3 size: 15 residues. The germline V gene encodes CDR1 SGHTS and CDR2 YDEGEE. CDR3 nucleotide sequence: TGTGCCAGCAGCGTGGGACTTCACCCAAACAATGAGCAGTTCTTC. It translates to CASSVGLHPNNEQFF.

This chain links TRBV6-5 with TRBJ1-5; D remains unclear. Germline V gene sequence: CDR1 MNHEY, CDR2 SVGAGI. Trimming left V 0 bases short and J 1 base short, with 7 bases between. The CDR3 length is 15 residues. The CDR3 spells CASSYSFQSNQPQHF. CDR3 in DNA: TGTGCCAGCAGTTACTCGTTTCAGAGCAATCAGCCCCAGCATTTT.

The chain couples TRBV2 to TRBJ2-2; D gene uncertain. CDR1 is SNHLY and CDR2 is FYNNEI in the germline V gene. V gave up 2 bases and J gave up 8 bases, with 9 bases separating them. CDR3 size: 13 residues. The CDR3 sequence: CASSESPAGELFF. The CDR3 DNA reads TGTGCCAGCAGTGAATCACCCGCGGGGGAGCTGTTTTTT.

Concerning this clone: The same CDR3 also results from other DNA sequences found in this sample. This chain joins TRBV28 and TRBJ1-2; 11 positions match TRBD1. J lost 3 bases, V lost 6 bases, and 3 bases had no gene match. The CDR3 sequence is 14 residues long. Germline V gene lookup returns CDR1 MDHEN and CDR2 SYDVKM. Here the CDR3 reads CASRGQGGDYGYTF. The DNA of the CDR3 is TGTGCCAGCAGGGGACAGGGGGGCGACTATGGCTACACCTTC.

The chain links TRBV2 to TRBJ1-5; D might be TRBD1 (5 bases). This CDR3 spans 14 amino acids. V lost 3 bases, J lost 5 bases, and 11 bases lay in between. The germline V gene encodes CDR1 SNHLY and CDR2 FYNNEI. This CDR3 reads CASSDRAGYQPQHF. The DNA for the CDR3 is TGTGCCAGCAGTGATCGGGCAGGGTATCAGCCCCAGCATTTT.

A word on this clone: This could be a read error, since a much larger clone is one nucleotide away. The chain is built from TRBV7-2 and TRBJ2-7; no firm D call. V lost 5 bases, J lost 2 bases, and 4 bases lay in between. The V gene's germline CDR1 is SGHTA and CDR2 FQGNSA. The CDR3 totals 11 residues. CDR3 nucleotides: TGTGCCAGCAGCGCCACCTACGAGCAGTACTTC. As protein: CASSATYEQYF.

The chain links TRBV11-2 to TRBJ2-7; D may match TRBD1 or TRBD2 (5 bases each). Germline V CDR1 and CDR2: SGHAT, FQNNGV. The length of the CDR3 is 16 residues. Trimming took off 5 bases at V and 3 bases at J, with 20 bases between the two ends. This CDR3 is CASSPIRGTAVYEQYF. The CDR3 DNA follows: TGTGCCAGCAGCCCAATTAGAGGGACGGCTGTCTACGAGCAGTACTTC.

The chain couples TRBV28 to TRBJ1-2; D might be TRBD1 (5 bases). Per the germline V gene, CDR1 is MDHEN and CDR2 is SYDVKM. Trimming took off 4 bases at V and 6 bases at J, with 15 bases between the two ends. The CDR3 spans 14 residues. CDR3 loop: CASSSAGKGHGYTF. The DNA of the CDR3 is TGTGCCAGCAGTTCAGCAGGGAAAGGGCATGGCTACACCTTC.

This clone has a count of ten or more. The sample holds other DNA sequences that translate to the same CDR3. The V gene is TRBV6-1, the J gene TRBJ2-7; 8 nucleotides align to TRBD1. The CDR3 runs to 13 residues. The V gene's germline CDR1 is MNHNS and CDR2 SASEGT. The J segment lost 10 bases and the V segment lost 6 bases, leaving 11 bases of the junction unmatched. In DNA form, the CDR3 reads TGTGCCAGCAGCGCCGACAGGGGATGGGGTCAGTACTTC. Amino acids: CASSADRGWGQYF.

This clone occurred once. This chain joins TRBV11-3 and TRBJ2-3, with a weak D call TRBD1 (6 bases). Looked up from germline, CDR1 is SGHNT and CDR2 is YENEEA. V was trimmed by 5 bases and J by 6 bases, leaving 18 bases between them. The CDR3 has 15 amino acids. CDR3 nucleotides: TGTGCCAGCAGCCTCACAACCTACAGGGAGGATACGCAGTATTTT. Its translation is CASSLTTYREDTQYF.

V gene TRBV28 combines with J gene TRBJ1-1; 7 bases map to TRBD1. The germline V gene encodes CDR1 MDHEN and CDR2 SYDVKM. There are 13 residues in the CDR3. Trimming took 6 bases from V and 11 from J; bases not matched to a gene: 12. CDR3 sequence (DNA): TGTGCCAGCAGCTCCACAGGGGCGCCAAGGGCTTTCTTT. Encoded protein: CASSSTGAPRAFF. Full variable domain (missing parts from reference TRBV28 and TRBJ1-1): DVKVTQSSRYLVKRTGEKVFLECVQDMDHENMFWYRQDPGLGLRLIYFSYDVKMKEKGDIPEGYSVSREKKERFSLILESASTNQTSMYLCASSSTGAPRAFFGQGTRLTVV.

The chain uses TRBV28 and TRBJ1-1, with D possibly TRBD1 on 6 matching bases. Germline lookup yields CDR1 MDHEN and CDR2 SYDVKM. V dropped 6 bases and J dropped 6 bases, with 23 bases sitting between them. The CDR3 runs to 16 residues. The CDR3 region is CASRPHHLGRGPEAFF. DNA for the CDR3: TGTGCCAGCAGACCACACCACCTGGGCAGGGGACCTGAAGCTTTCTTT.

This clone was observed a few times. The chain uses TRBV2 and TRBJ1-2, with TRBD1 identical over 7 bases. Germline lookup yields CDR1 SNHLY and CDR2 FYNNEI. V was clipped by 6 bases and J by 0 bases; unmatched bases: 10. This CDR3 comprises 16 residues. CDR3: CASRKIGTAANYGYTF. CDR3 bases: TGTGCCAGCAGGAAGATCGGGACAGCGGCTAACTATGGCTACACCTTC.

This chain links TRBV4-2 with TRBJ1-5, with D tentatively TRBD1 (6 bases). CDR1 and CDR2 from the germline V gene are LGHNA and YNFKEQ. V lost 1 base and J 1 base, leaving 17 bases between the germline ends. This CDR3 region has 18 residues. The DNA of the CDR3 is TGTGCCAGCAGCCAAGCCTTAACAGGGCAGGGAAGCAATCAGCCCCAGCATTTT. It is translated as CASSQALTGQGSNQPQHF.

V gene TRBV7-6 combines with J gene TRBJ2-5; D not certain. The germline V gene encodes CDR1 SGHVS and CDR2 FNYEAQ. Trimming shortened V by 5 bases and J by 1 base, and 11 bases separated the two germline ends. The CDR3 is 14 residues long. The CDR3 DNA is TGTGCCAGCAGCCGAGTCGGGCGCCAAGAGACCCAGTACTTC. This sequence encodes CASSRVGRQETQYF.

This clone occurred many times. The chain recombines TRBV7-9 with TRBJ2-4; TRBD1 is a possible D gene (6 bases). The ends were cut back, 2 bases at V and 9 bases at J, with 11 bases in the middle. CDR1 and CDR2 from the germline V gene are SEHNR and FQNEAQ (reference sequence). The CDR3 extends over 13 amino acids. In nucleotides, the CDR3 is TGTGCCAGCAGCTTAATACAGGGACGCATTCAGTACTTC. It translates to CASSLIQGRIQYF.